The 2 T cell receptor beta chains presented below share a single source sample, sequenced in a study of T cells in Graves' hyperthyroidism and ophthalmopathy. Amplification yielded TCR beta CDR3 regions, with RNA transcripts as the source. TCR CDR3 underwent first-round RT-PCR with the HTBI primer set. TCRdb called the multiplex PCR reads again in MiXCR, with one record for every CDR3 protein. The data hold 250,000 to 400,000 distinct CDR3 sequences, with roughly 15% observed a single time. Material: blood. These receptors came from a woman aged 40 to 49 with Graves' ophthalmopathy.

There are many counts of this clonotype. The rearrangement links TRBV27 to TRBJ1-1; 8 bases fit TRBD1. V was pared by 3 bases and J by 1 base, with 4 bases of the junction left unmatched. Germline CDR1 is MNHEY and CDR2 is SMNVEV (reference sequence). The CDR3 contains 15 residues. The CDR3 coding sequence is TGTGCCAGCAGTTTTCGCACAGGGGGGAACACTGAAGCTTTCTTT. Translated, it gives CASSFRTGGNTEAFF.

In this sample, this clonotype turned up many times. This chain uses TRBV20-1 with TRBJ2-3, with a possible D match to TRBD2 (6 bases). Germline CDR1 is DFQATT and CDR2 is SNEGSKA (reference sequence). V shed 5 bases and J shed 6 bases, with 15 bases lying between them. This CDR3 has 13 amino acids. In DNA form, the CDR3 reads TGCAGTGCTTTTCTCTCGGGGGTGGATACGCAGTATTTT. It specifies CSAFLSGVDTQYF.